This is a list of T cell receptor beta chains from one sample in a study of human T cells and chemical hapten exposure. Each CDR3 protein gets one entry after TCRdb re-called the RACE reads with MiXCR. The sample carries about 100,000 distinct CDR3 sequences, 9.5% to 12% recorded once. The sequencing here drew on whole blood, taken in connection with sensitization to the hapten diphenylcyclopropenone (DPC). These receptors were taken from a woman aged 35 to 49 with alopecia areata. Some clones in this sample may be carry-over from other donors' samples. The CDR3 runs from the conserved cysteine through the conserved F or W. Fields, in order: clone size, D gene, J gene, V gene, CDR3 protein, CDR3 DNA. The D gene is left open where the match is weak. Size is stated for part of the rows, as once, few or many counts, or as a class when the clone is expanded.

>.|.|TRBJ2-3|TRBV2
CASTGAYDSSTDTQYF
TGTGCCAGCACAGGGGCCTACGACTCTAGCACAGATACGCAGTATTTT
>.|.|TRBJ1-3|TRBV7-7
CASSLGGTSGSTIYF
TGTGCCAGCAGCTTAGGTGGGACCTCTGGAAGCACCATATATTTT
>many|TRBD1|TRBJ2-1|TRBV28
CLCVPGQGAQGYNEQFF
TGCCTATGTGTCCCGGGACAGGGGGCGCAAGGATACAATGAGCAGTTCTTC
>.|TRBD1|TRBJ1-1|TRBV3-1
CASSFRDRGVSGAFF
TGTGCCAGCAGCTTCCGGGACAGGGGAGTGTCGGGGGCTTTCTTT
>many|.|TRBJ1-1|TRBV27
CASSLGYRNEAFF
TGTGCCAGCAGTTTAGGATACAGGAATGAAGCTTTCTTT
>few|TRBD2|TRBJ2-2|TRBV7-3
CASSSTGLAGGTGELFF
TGTGCCAGCAGCTCCACGGGACTAGCGGGGGGGACCGGGGAGCTGTTTTTT
>few|.|TRBJ2-2|TRBV20-1
CSARDLGGTGELFF
TGCAGTGCTAGAGATCTAGGGGGTACCGGGGAGCTGTTTTTT
>few|TRBD2|TRBJ2-7|TRBV20-1
CSARDGGTEQYF
TGCAGTGCTAGAGACGGGGGGACCGAGCAGTACTTC
>many|.|TRBJ2-3|TRBV5-1
CASSLSLASAHTDTQYF
TGCGCCAGCAGCCTATCCCTGGCCAGCGCCCACACAGATACGCAGTATTTT
>many|TRBD1|TRBJ1-2|TRBV12-3/TRBV12-4
CASSQSTGRYGYTF
TGTGCCAGCAGCCAATCGACAGGGCGCTATGGCTACACCTTC
>.|.|TRBJ2-7|TRBV27
CASSPQGPYEQYF
TGTGCCAGCAGTCCGCAGGGGCCCTACGAGCAGTACTTC
>many|.|TRBJ1-5|TRBV3-1
CASSQVEGQPHF
TGTGCCAGCAGCCAAGTGGAAGGACAGCCGCATTTT
>.|TRBD2|TRBJ2-1|TRBV7-2
CASSRDYSSGEQFF
TGTGCCAGCAGCCGGGACTACTCCTCCGGTGAGCAGTTCTTC
>many|TRBD2|TRBJ2-1|TRBV6-4
CARPGGLAGGPWIFEQFF
TGTGCCAGGCCAGGGGGACTAGCGGGAGGGCCCTGGATTTTCGAGCAGTTCTTC
>few|TRBD2|TRBJ2-1|TRBV20-1
CSAERTSGWNNEQFF
TGCAGTGCAGAGAGGACTAGCGGGTGGAACAATGAGCAGTTCTTC